The 21 T cell receptor beta chains in this list originate from one sample, sequenced in a study of identical twins. TCRdb fed the 5' RACE reads into MiXCR, producing one record per CDR3 protein. Of 200,000 to 250,000 distinct CDR3 sequences listed, more than 6.5% are singletons. This same sample was also taken into another study, of yellow fever vaccine responses in identical twins.

The specimen sequenced was memory (CD45RO+) T cells sorted from blood. The receptors were sampled from a woman in her late teens or twenties in good health.

This clonotype appeared many times. The rearrangement uses TRBV29-1 and TRBJ2-1; 14 nucleotides match TRBD2. CDR3 length: 14 amino acids. Germline loops: CDR1 SQVTM, CDR2 ANQGSEA. With V trimmed by 6 bases and J by 4 bases, 2 bases remained unmatched. CDR3: CSVRLAGGYNEQFF. DNA of the CDR3: TGCAGCGTAAGACTAGCGGGAGGGTACAATGAGCAGTTCTTC.

This clonotype has only a few counts. The rearrangement links TRBV19 to TRBJ2-2; possibly TRBD2 for D (6 bases). The V gene's germline CDR1 is LNHDA and CDR2 SQIVND (reference sequence). This CDR3 is 15 amino acids long. Trimming removed 11 bases from V and 3 bases from J, with 19 bases in between. CDR3 loop: CAVKVGGSDTGELFF. The CDR3 nucleotides read TGTGCCGTCAAGGTCGGGGGAAGCGACACCGGGGAGCTGTTTTTT.

The J gene is TRBJ2-7, the V gene TRBV24-1; D unresolved. The CDR3 has 13 amino acids. V lost 5 bases and J lost 0, with 7 bases in between. Germline V CDR1 and CDR2: KGHDR, SFDVKD. CDR3 coding DNA: TGTGCCACCAGTGCCACGACCTCCTACGAGCAGTACTTC. Translated: CATSATTSYEQYF.

The chain uses TRBV5-1 and TRBJ2-5; D may be TRBD1 or TRBD2 (5 bases each). CDR1 is SGHRS, CDR2 YFSETQ, per germline. This CDR3 spans 15 amino acids. The V and J ends lost 0 bases and 5 bases respectively, with 14 bases between them. CDR3 in amino acids: CASSLDRGVAETQYF. The CDR3 bases are TGCGCCAGCAGCTTGGATAGGGGAGTTGCTGAGACCCAGTACTTC.

This clonotype was counted only a few times. The chain links TRBV9 to TRBJ1-6; 8 nucleotides agree with TRBD1. The CDR3 has 16 amino acids. The junction had 6 bases not matched to a gene; V was cut back by 2 bases and J by 5 bases. The germline gives CDR1 SGDLS, CDR2 YYNGEE. CDR3 DNA: TGTGCCAGCAGCGTCACCCAGGGGGCGGATAATTCACCCCTCCACTTT. It specifies CASSVTQGADNSPLHF.

In this sample, this clonotype turned up many times. The V gene is TRBV27, the J gene TRBJ2-3; 11 positions match TRBD1. The CDR3 contains 18 residues. The ends lost 0 bases at V and 2 bases at J; junction bases unmatched: 7. In germline, CDR1 is MNHEY, CDR2 SMNVEV (reference sequence). CDR3 nucleotide sequence: TGTGCCAGCAGTTTATCGGGACAGGGGGAGTTTTACACAGATACGCAGTATTTT. Protein product: CASSLSGQGEFYTDTQYF.

This clonotype showed up just a few times. The chain is built from TRBV5-5 and TRBJ2-7; TRBD2 aligns across 7 bases. Trimming at V came to 0 bases and at J to 5 bases, leaving 8 bases not matched to a gene. The CDR3 runs 15 residues. CDR1 and CDR2 (germline): SGHKS, YYEKEE (reference sequence). DNA of the CDR3: TGTGCCAGCAGCTTGGTTCAGCGGGAAATGAACGAGCAGTACTTC. Translated, it gives CASSLVQREMNEQYF.

This clonotype was picked up a small number of times. The chain carries TRBV7-9 and TRBJ1-1; D gene uncertain. This CDR3 is 13 amino acids long. Trimming cost V 6 bases and J 1 base, with 9 bases left between them. Germline V gives CDR1 SEHNR, CDR2 FQNEAQ (reference sequence). CDR3 in amino acids: CASSIDGNTEAFF. The CDR3 coding sequence is TGTGCCAGCAGTATTGACGGGAACACTGAAGCTTTCTTT. The variable domain in full, with the rest retrieved from reference TRBV7-9 and TRBJ1-1, is DTGVSQNPRHKITKRGQNVTFRCDPISEHNRLYWYRQTLGQGPEFLTYFQNEAQLEKSRLLSDRFSAERPKGSFSTLEIQRTEQGDSAMYLCASSIDGNTEAFFGQGTRLTVV.

The V and J genes are TRBV5-6 and TRBJ2-7; D not resolved. V dropped 2 bases and J dropped 2 bases, with 17 bases sitting between them. CDR3 size: 16 residues. Germline V lookup: CDR1 SGHDT, CDR2 YYEEEE. In DNA form, the CDR3 reads TGTGCCAGCAGCTTCCGGGCCCCGTCTAAGACCTACGAGCAGTACTTC. Translation gives CASSFRAPSKTYEQYF.

This clonotype turned up a few times. The chain combines TRBV7-9 with TRBJ1-4; D perhaps matches TRBD1 (6 bases). This CDR3 comprises 16 residues. Germline CDR1 and CDR2: SEHNR and FQNEAQ (reference sequence). The V and J ends lost 5 bases and 8 bases respectively, with 21 bases between them. The CDR3 coding sequence is TGTGCCAGCAGCGCAAATACACAGGGCGGGAAGGAAAAACTGTTTTTT. Its protein is CASSANTQGGKEKLFF.

The chain is built from TRBV6-4 and TRBJ2-3; D remains ambiguous. Germline CDR1 reads MRHNA; CDR2 reads SNTAGT. V gave up 0 bases and J gave up 0 bases, with 4 bases separating them. There are 14 residues in the CDR3. The CDR3 nucleotides are TGTGCCAGCAGTGACTCGGAGAGCACAGATACGCAGTATTTT. It yields the protein CASSDSESTDTQYF.

This clonotype was detected a few times. V and J are TRBV4-2 and TRBJ2-2, with 12 bases fitting TRBD2. From germline, CDR1 is LGHNA and CDR2 YNFKEQ. The CDR3 loop spans 20 amino acids. The V gene end was trimmed by 0 bases and the J gene end by 0 bases; junction bases not matched to a gene: 8. The CDR3 coding sequence is TGTGCCAGCAGCCAAGATTGGCCACTAGCGGGGGGATCGAACACCGGGGAGCTGTTTTTT. Its translation: CASSQDWPLAGGSNTGELFF.

This clonotype came up a few times. The V and J genes are TRBV4-1 and TRBJ2-7; TRBD2 is a possible D gene (6 bases). Germline lookup yields CDR1 MGHRA and CDR2 YSYEKL. The CDR3 is 16 residues long. V was shortened by 1 base and J by 1 base, with 14 bases between the two germline ends. This CDR3 is CASSQGLAGTSYEQYF. The CDR3 bases are TGCGCCAGCAGCCAAGGGCTGGCGGGGACGTCCTACGAGCAGTACTTC.

The chain is built from TRBV24-1 and TRBJ2-1, with a possible D match to TRBD1 (6 bases). This CDR3 contains 12 residues. Trimming cost V 6 bases and J 5 bases, with 7 bases left between them. CDR1 and CDR2 from the germline V gene are KGHDR and SFDVKD. The CDR3 is CATSYRDNEQFF. Here the CDR3 DNA reads TGTGCCACCAGTTACAGGGACAATGAGCAGTTCTTC.

There are many counts of this clonotype. This chain connects TRBV7-9 to TRBJ2-7; 7 positions agree with TRBD1. With V trimmed by 5 bases and J by 2 bases, 6 bases remained unmatched. Germline CDR1 reads SEHNR; CDR2 reads FQNEAQ (reference sequence). The CDR3 covers 14 residues. CDR3 nucleotides: TGTGCCAGCAGCGCGACAGGGCAGACCTACGAGCAGTACTTC. Its translation is CASSATGQTYEQYF.

This clonotype was recorded at least ten times. This chain links TRBV5-1 with TRBJ2-7; the match to TRBD2 covers 14 bases. The CDR3 runs to 16 residues. V shed 0 bases and J 2 bases; nucleotides not matched to a gene: 1. Germline assignment: CDR1 SGHRS and CDR2 YFSETQ. The DNA for the CDR3 is TGCGCCAGCAGCTTGGAGGGACTAGCGGGAGCCTACGAGCAGTACTTC. This encodes CASSLEGLAGAYEQYF.

In its sample, this clonotype was seen a few times. The rearrangement links TRBV4-2 to TRBJ1-5; D unclear. Trimming shortened V by 0 bases and J by 11 bases, and 8 bases separated the two germline ends. The CDR3 covers 12 residues. Germline loops: CDR1 LGHNA, CDR2 YNFKEQ. CDR3 protein: CASSQDNLSQHF. In DNA, the CDR3 is TGTGCCAGCAGCCAAGATAACCTCTCCCAGCATTTT.

This clonotype was counted at least ten times. V and J are TRBV7-2 and TRBJ1-5; D remains ambiguous. Germline CDR1 is SGHTA and CDR2 is FQGNSA. The CDR3 contains 14 residues. Trimming shortened V by 2 bases and J by 1 base, and 6 bases separated the two germline ends. This chain's CDR3 is CASSLWGSNQPQHF. The CDR3 nucleotides are TGTGCCAGCAGCTTATGGGGAAGCAATCAGCCCCAGCATTTT.

This clonotype was seen a handful of times. The chain links TRBV2 to TRBJ2-5, with 13 bases matching TRBD2. Germline V gene data show CDR1 as SNHLY and CDR2 as FYNNEI. The CDR3 is made up of 17 amino acids. V lost 1 base and J lost 1; bases outside the gene matches: 3. The CDR3 DNA sequence: TGTGCCAGCAGTGAAGAAACTAGCGGGGGGGTCCAAGAGACCCAGTACTTC. Protein: CASSEETSGGVQETQYF.

The chain is built from TRBV10-3 and TRBJ2-3, with 11 positions matching TRBD2. Trimming cost V 8 bases and J 2 bases; bases outside gene matches: 6. CDR1 and CDR2 from the germline V gene are ENHRY and SYGVKD. This CDR3 is built from 15 residues. Here the CDR3 reads CAIGGLAVATDTQYF. CDR3 DNA: TGTGCCATCGGGGGACTAGCGGTGGCCACAGATACGCAGTATTTT.

The chain combines TRBV10-1 with TRBJ2-1; D is possibly TRBD1 or TRBD2 (5 bases each). The germline gives CDR1 WNHNN, CDR2 SYGVQD (reference sequence). V dropped 6 bases and J dropped 1 base, with 13 bases sitting between them. This CDR3 has 15 amino acids. CDR3 amino acids: CASRSGTLSYNEQFF. The CDR3 DNA is TGCGCCAGCAGGTCAGGGACCCTATCCTACAATGAGCAGTTCTTC.